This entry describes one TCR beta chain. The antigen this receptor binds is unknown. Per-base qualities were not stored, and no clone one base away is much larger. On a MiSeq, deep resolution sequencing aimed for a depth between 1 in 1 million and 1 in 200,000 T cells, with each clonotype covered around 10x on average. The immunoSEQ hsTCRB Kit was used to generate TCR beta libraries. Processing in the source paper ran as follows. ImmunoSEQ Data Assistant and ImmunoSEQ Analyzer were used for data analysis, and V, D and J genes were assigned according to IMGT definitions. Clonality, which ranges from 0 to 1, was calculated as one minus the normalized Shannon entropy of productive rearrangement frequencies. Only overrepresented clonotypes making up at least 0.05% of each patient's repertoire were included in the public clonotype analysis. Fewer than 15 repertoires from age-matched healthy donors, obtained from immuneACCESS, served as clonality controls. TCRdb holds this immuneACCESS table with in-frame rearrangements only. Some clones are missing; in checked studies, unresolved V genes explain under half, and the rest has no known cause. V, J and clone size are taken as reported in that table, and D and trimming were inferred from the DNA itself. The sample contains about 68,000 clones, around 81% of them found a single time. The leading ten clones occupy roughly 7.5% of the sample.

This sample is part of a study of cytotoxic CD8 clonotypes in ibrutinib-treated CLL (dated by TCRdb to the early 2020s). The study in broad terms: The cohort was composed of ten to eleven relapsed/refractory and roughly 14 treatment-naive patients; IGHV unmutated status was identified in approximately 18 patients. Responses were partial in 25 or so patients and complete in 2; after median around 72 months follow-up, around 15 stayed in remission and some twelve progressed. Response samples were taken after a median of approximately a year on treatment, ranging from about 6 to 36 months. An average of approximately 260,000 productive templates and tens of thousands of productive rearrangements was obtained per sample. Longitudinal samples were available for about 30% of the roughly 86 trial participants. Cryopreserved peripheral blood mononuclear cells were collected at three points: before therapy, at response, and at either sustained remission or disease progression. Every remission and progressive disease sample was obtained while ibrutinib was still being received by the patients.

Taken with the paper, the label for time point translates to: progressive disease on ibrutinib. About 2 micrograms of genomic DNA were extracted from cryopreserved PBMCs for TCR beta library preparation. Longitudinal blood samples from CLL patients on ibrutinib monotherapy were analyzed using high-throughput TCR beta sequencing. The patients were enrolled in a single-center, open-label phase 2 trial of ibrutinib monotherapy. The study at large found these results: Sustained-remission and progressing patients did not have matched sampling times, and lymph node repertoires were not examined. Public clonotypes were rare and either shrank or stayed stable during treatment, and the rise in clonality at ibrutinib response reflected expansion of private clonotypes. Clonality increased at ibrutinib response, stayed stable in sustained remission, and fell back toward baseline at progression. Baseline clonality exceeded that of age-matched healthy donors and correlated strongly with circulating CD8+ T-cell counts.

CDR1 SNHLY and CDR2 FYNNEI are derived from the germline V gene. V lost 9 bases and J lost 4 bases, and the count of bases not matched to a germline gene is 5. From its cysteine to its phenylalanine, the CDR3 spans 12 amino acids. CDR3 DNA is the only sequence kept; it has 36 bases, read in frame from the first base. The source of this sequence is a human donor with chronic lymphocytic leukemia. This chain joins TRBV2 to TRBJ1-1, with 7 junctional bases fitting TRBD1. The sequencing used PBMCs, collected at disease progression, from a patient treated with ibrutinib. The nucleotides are TGTGCCAGACAGGGGAGGGCCACTGAAGCTTTCTTT. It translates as CARQGRATEAFF.